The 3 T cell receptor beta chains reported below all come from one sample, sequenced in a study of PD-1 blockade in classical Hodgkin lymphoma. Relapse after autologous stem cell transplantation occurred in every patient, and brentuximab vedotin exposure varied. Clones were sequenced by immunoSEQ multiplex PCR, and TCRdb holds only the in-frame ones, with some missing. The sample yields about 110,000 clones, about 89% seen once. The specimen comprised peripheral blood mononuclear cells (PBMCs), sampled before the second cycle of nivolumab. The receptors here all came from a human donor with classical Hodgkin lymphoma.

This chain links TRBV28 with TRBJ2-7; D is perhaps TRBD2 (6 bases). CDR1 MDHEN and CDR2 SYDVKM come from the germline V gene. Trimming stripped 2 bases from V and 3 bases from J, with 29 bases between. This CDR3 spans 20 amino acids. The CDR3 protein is CASSLDLAGRKTPRSYEQYF. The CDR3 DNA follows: TGTGCCAGCAGTTTAGATTTGGCGGGACGGAAGACCCCGCGAAGCTACGAGCAGTACTTC.

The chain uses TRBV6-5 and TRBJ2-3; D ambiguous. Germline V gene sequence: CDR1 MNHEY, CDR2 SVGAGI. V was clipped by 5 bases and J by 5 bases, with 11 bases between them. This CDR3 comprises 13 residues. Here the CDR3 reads CASSLFPEDTQYF. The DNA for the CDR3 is TGTGCCAGCAGTCTTTTCCCTGAAGATACGCAGTATTTT.

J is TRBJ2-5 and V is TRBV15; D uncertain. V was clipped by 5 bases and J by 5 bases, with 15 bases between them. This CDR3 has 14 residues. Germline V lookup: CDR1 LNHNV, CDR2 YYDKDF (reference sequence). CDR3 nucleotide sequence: TGTGCCACCAGCTCTACCTGGGTAGGGGAGACCCAGTACTTC. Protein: CATSSTWVGETQYF.